Presented here are 25 T cell receptor beta chains from one specimen sequenced in a study of T cell changes during pregnancy in multiple sclerosis. Sequencing used immunoSEQ multiplex PCR; TCRdb keeps in-frame clones, though not all of them. This repertoire shows about 96,000 clones, 85% to 95% found once; its top ten account for about 2.7%. The sample here was peripheral blood, taken in the first trimester of pregnancy. The receptor set was obtained from a female donor with multiple sclerosis, enrolled in a pregnancy study.

Only one count was recorded for this clone. J is TRBJ1-4 and V is TRBV25-1; D is possibly TRBD1 (6 bases). The CDR3 runs to 16 residues. Trimming stripped 1 base from V and 0 bases from J, with 9 bases between. The germline CDR1 and CDR2 sequences are MGHDK and SYGVNS. CDR3 bases: TGTGCCAGCAGTGAATGGGGGCGGTCAACTAATGAAAAACTGTTTTTT. It encodes CASSEWGRSTNEKLFF.

The chain employs TRBV7-8 and TRBJ1-3; unclear D gene. The CDR3 is 15 residues long. Trimming stripped 1 base from V and 0 bases from J, with 7 bases between. Germline loops: CDR1 SGHVS, CDR2 FQNEAQ. CDR3 amino acids: CASSLEWSSGNTIYF. The CDR3 nucleotides read TGTGCCAGCAGCTTAGAGTGGAGCTCTGGAAACACCATATATTTT.

This chain uses TRBV19 with TRBJ1-1; D uncertain. Per germline, CDR1 LNHDA and CDR2 SQIVND (reference sequence). V gave up 4 bases and J gave up 7 bases, with 22 bases separating them. CDR3 length: 16 residues. The chain's CDR3 is CASSTTRHDKSDEAFF. The CDR3 DNA reads TGTGCCAGTAGTACCACCCGACACGACAAGTCAGATGAAGCTTTCTTT.

The chain joins TRBV18 to TRBJ1-1; 9 positions match TRBD1. The CDR3 is made up of 17 amino acids. Germline CDR1 reads KGHSH; CDR2 reads LQKENI. The V gene end was trimmed by 1 base and the J gene end by 1 base; junction bases not matched to a gene: 7. The CDR3 loop reads CASSPLRQGGQNTEAFF. The CDR3 nucleotides read TGTGCCAGCTCACCACTTCGACAGGGGGGACAGAACACTGAAGCTTTCTTT.

The J gene is TRBJ2-1, the V gene TRBV7-9; 10 positions agree with TRBD1. In germline, CDR1 is SEHNR, CDR2 FQNEAQ (reference sequence). V shed 5 bases, J shed 2 bases, and the junction held 6 bases outside the gene matches. CDR3 length: 16 amino acids. CDR3 coding DNA: TGTGCCAGCAGCGGCGGAGACAGGGGGCCCTACAATGAGCAGTTCTTC. Translation: CASSGGDRGPYNEQFF. Drawing the rest from reference TRBV7-9 and TRBJ2-1, the complete variable domain is DTGVSQNPRHKITKRGQNVTFRCDPISEHNRLYWYRQTLGQGPEFLTYFQNEAQLEKSRLLSDRFSAERPKGSFSTLEIQRTEQGDSAMYLCASSGGDRGPYNEQFFGPGTRLTVL.

The chain links TRBV7-9 to TRBJ1-4; no firm D call. Germline V gives CDR1 SEHNR, CDR2 FQNEAQ (reference sequence). Deletions cut 5 bases from V and 5 bases from J, with 15 bases between. CDR3 length: 15 residues. In DNA, the CDR3 is TGTGCCAGCAGCACGGGAGAGGCGCCGAATGAAAAACTGTTTTTT. Translation: CASSTGEAPNEKLFF.

This clone was counted only a few times. V gene TRBV27 combines with J gene TRBJ2-7; no firm D call. The CDR3 contains 11 residues. Germline V gives CDR1 MNHEY, CDR2 SMNVEV (reference sequence). The V and J ends lost 2 bases and 12 bases respectively, with 11 bases between them. The DNA of the CDR3 is TGTGCCAGCAGTTTAGGAGACTTATGGTACTTC. Translating gives CASSLGDLWYF.

The rearrangement links TRBV27 to TRBJ2-1; 10 nucleotides align to TRBD2. The CDR3 is 15 amino acids. Germline CDR1 MNHEY, CDR2 SMNVEV (reference sequence). The junction had 4 bases not matched to a gene; V was cut back by 4 bases and J by 4 bases. The CDR3 is CASSYGLAAYNEQFF. CDR3 in DNA: TGTGCCAGCAGTTACGGACTAGCGGCGTACAATGAGCAGTTCTTC.

This sequence joins TRBV28 and TRBJ1-1; D not resolved. This CDR3 region has 12 residues. Germline lookup yields CDR1 MDHEN and CDR2 SYDVKM. V lost 4 bases and J lost 3, with 6 bases in between. CDR3 protein: CASSYYHTEAFF. In DNA form, the CDR3 reads TGTGCCAGCAGTTATTATCACACTGAAGCTTTCTTT.

The chain has TRBV7-9 and TRBJ2-2, with 12 bases aligning to TRBD2. V trimming: 4 bases; J trimming: 4 bases; junction bases outside the gene matches: 7. The length of the CDR3 is 17 residues. The germline CDR1 and CDR2 sequences are SEHNR and FQNEAQ (reference sequence). The CDR3 DNA follows: TGTGCCAGCAGCTCCAGACTAGCGGGAGTCGTCACCGGGGAGCTGTTTTTT. It encodes CASSSRLAGVVTGELFF.

This sequence joins TRBV27 and TRBJ1-2, with a possible D match to TRBD1 (5 bases). The CDR3 spans 16 residues. Germline V gene data show CDR1 as MNHEY and CDR2 as SMNVEV (reference sequence). Between the trimmed V and J ends, which lost 1 base and 0 bases, there was a span of 12 bases. The CDR3 nucleotides are TGTGCCAGCAGTTTATTGGCAGGGAAGGCTAACTATGGCTACACCTTC. Encoded protein: CASSLLAGKANYGYTF.

The chain uses TRBV5-4 and TRBJ2-7; possibly TRBD2 for D (6 bases). Germline CDR1 and CDR2: SGHNT and YYREEE (reference sequence). Trimming removed 4 bases from V and 1 base from J, with 9 bases in between. There are 13 residues in the CDR3. CDR3 in DNA: TGTGCCAGCAGCCCGACTAGTTCCTACGAGCAGTACTTC. Its protein product is CASSPTSSYEQYF.

The gene calls are TRBV5-1 and TRBJ1-1, with a possible D match to TRBD1 (5 bases). V lost 0 bases to trimming and J lost 6 bases, with 12 bases between them. CDR1 and CDR2 from the germline V gene are SGHRS and YFSETQ. There are 14 residues in the CDR3. The CDR3 nucleotides are TGCGCCAGCAGCTTGGAGGGGAGGTGGTCTGAAGCTTTCTTT. This encodes CASSLEGRWSEAFF.

J is TRBJ1-5 and V is TRBV2; a weak D match, TRBD1 (5 bases). The germline gives CDR1 SNHLY, CDR2 FYNNEI. The CDR3 runs to 15 residues. V was trimmed by 1 base and J by 6 bases, leaving 13 bases between them. The CDR3 DNA reads TGTGCCAGCAGTGAAGTGCGTCAGGGAACTCAGCCCCAGCATTTT. This gives the protein CASSEVRQGTQPQHF.

The V call is TRBV18, the J call TRBJ2-7; D perhaps matches TRBD2 (6 bases). The length of the CDR3 is 14 residues. V shed 5 bases and J shed 3 bases, with 14 bases lying between them. Germline-derived CDR1 and CDR2 are KGHSH and LQKENI. The CDR3 DNA is TGTGCCAGCTCAGCAGAGGGTAGCGGCTACGAGCAGTACTTC. It translates to CASSAEGSGYEQYF.

This clone appeared a few times. The chain carries TRBV7-9 and TRBJ2-7, with D perhaps TRBD2 (5 bases). Per germline, CDR1 SEHNR and CDR2 FQNEAQ (reference sequence). V gave up 0 bases and J gave up 3 bases, with 9 bases separating them. The CDR3 has 14 residues. In nucleotides, the CDR3 is TGTGCCAGCAGCTTAGCCGGGAACATCTACGAGCAGTACTTC. Its translation is CASSLAGNIYEQYF.

The chain uses TRBV7-9 and TRBJ1-5; D is unclear. Germline-derived CDR1 and CDR2 are SEHNR and FQNEAQ (reference sequence). This CDR3 comprises 13 residues. Trimming stripped 1 base from V and 9 bases from J, with 10 bases between. CDR3 in amino acids: CASSLGHAGPQHF. The CDR3 DNA is TGTGCCAGCAGCTTAGGACATGCCGGGCCCCAGCATTTT. The full variable domain, with the rest looked up from reference TRBV7-9 and TRBJ1-5, is DTGVSQNPRHKITKRGQNVTFRCDPISEHNRLYWYRQTLGQGPEFLTYFQNEAQLEKSRLLSDRFSAERPKGSFSTLEIQRTEQGDSAMYLCASSLGHAGPQHFGDGTRLSIL.

This CDR3 reads CASSEERILSYEQYF. CDR3 DNA: TGTGCCAGCAGTGAAGAGAGGATTCTTAGCTACGAGCAGTACTTC. The chain joins TRBV2 to TRBJ2-7, with D unclear. V was shortened by 1 base and J by 3 bases, with 13 bases between the two germline ends. CDR1 is SNHLY, CDR2 FYNNEI, per germline. The length of the CDR3 is 15 residues.

The rearrangement uses TRBV4-1 and TRBJ2-7; D might be TRBD1 (5 bases). V shed 2 bases and J shed 3 bases, with 11 bases lying between them. The CDR3 spans 14 residues. CDR1 MGHRA and CDR2 YSYEKL come from the germline V gene. Here the CDR3 reads CASSQRSQGYEQYF. For the CDR3, the DNA is TGCGCCAGCAGCCAACGGTCGCAGGGCTACGAGCAGTACTTC.

The V and J genes are TRBV28 and TRBJ2-5; tentative D call: TRBD2 (6 bases). CDR1 and CDR2 (germline): MDHEN, SYDVKM. V shed 6 bases and J shed 2 bases, with 10 bases lying between them. The length of the CDR3 is 13 residues. CDR3 amino acids: CASSQDYQETQYF. CDR3 DNA: TGTGCCAGCAGCCAGGACTATCAAGAGACCCAGTACTTC.

V usage is TRBV5-6 and J usage is TRBJ2-5, with D possibly TRBD1 on 5 matching bases. The V gene lost 0 bases and the J gene lost 5 bases, with 20 bases spanning the gap. The CDR3 contains 17 residues. Germline CDR1 reads SGHDT; CDR2 reads YYEEEE. CDR3 coding DNA: TGTGCCAGCAGCTTGGTGCAGGGCGAGTTCGTACCGGAGACCCAGTACTTC. This sequence encodes CASSLVQGEFVPETQYF.

The V gene is TRBV27, the J gene TRBJ2-4; 9 nucleotides line up with TRBD1. This CDR3 is built from 20 residues. The V segment lost 6 bases and the J segment 1 base; nucleotides outside the gene matches: 19. Germline V gene sequence: CDR1 MNHEY, CDR2 SMNVEV (reference sequence). CDR3 loop: CASSLEQGALVSAAKNIQYF. The CDR3 DNA is TGTGCCAGCAGCCTCGAACAGGGGGCTTTGGTTAGCGCGGCCAAAAACATTCAGTACTTC.

The gene calls are TRBV4-1 and TRBJ2-5; D is unresolved. This CDR3 is 15 amino acids long. V was trimmed by 1 base and J by 7 bases, leaving 16 bases between them. Germline V gives CDR1 MGHRA, CDR2 YSYEKL. The CDR3 loop reads CASSQGSQVVGTQYF. CDR3 DNA sequence: TGCGCCAGCAGCCAAGGGTCCCAGGTGGTCGGGACCCAGTACTTC.

The chain has TRBV28 and TRBJ2-6; D possibly corresponds to TRBD1 (5 bases). The V gene's germline CDR1 is MDHEN and CDR2 SYDVKM. CDR3 length: 14 residues. The V and J ends lost 3 bases and 2 bases respectively, with 5 bases between them. DNA of the CDR3: TGTGCCAGCAGTTTCAGGGCTGGGGCCAACGTCCTGACTTTC. Amino acids: CASSFRAGANVLTF.

The gene calls are TRBV5-1 and TRBJ1-2; 7 nucleotides match TRBD1. Per germline, CDR1 SGHRS and CDR2 YFSETQ. V was clipped by 4 bases and J by 3 bases; unmatched bases: 6. The CDR3 runs to 14 residues. The CDR3 DNA is TGCGCCAGCAGCAGCCGACAGGGTGACTATGGCTACACCTTC. Protein: CASSSRQGDYGYTF.